The entry that follows covers one T cell receptor beta chain sequence. The same CDR3 can be traced to other DNA sequences in this sample. There are 15 residues in the CDR3. Trimming shortened V by 4 bases and J by 0 bases, and 10 bases separated the two germline ends. Germline V lookup: CDR1 SNHLY, CDR2 FYNNEI. Sequenced by immunoSEQ multiplex PCR; TCRdb stores in-frame clones only, minus some. The profile covers tens of thousands of clones, with 80% appearing a single time and 8.2% taken by the ten largest. This sample was taken from a study of OX40 agonist ivuxolimab in advanced cancers. Sequencing used CD4+ or CD8+ T cells sorted from blood, obtained in a trial of the OX40 agonist ivuxolimab. The V and J genes are TRBV2 and TRBJ2-1, with D perhaps TRBD1 (6 bases). This TCR derives from an adult with an advanced solid tumor such as melanoma, head and neck, liver or kidney cancer. CDR3 nucleotides: TGTGCCAGCAGTGCCGGACAGAGCTCCTACAATGAGCAGTTCTTC. This translates into CASSAGQSSYNEQFF.